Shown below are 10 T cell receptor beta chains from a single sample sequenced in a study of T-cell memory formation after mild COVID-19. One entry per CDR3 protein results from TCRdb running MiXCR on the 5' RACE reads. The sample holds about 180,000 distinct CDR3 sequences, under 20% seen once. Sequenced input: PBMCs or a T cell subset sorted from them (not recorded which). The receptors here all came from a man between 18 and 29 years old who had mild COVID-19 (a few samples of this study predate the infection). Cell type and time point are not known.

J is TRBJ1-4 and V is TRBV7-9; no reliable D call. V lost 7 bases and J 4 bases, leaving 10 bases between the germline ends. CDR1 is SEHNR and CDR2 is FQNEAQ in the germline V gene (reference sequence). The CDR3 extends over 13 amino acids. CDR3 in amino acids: CASTTRNNEKLFF. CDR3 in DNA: TGTGCCAGCACCACGAGAAATAATGAAAAACTGTTTTTT.

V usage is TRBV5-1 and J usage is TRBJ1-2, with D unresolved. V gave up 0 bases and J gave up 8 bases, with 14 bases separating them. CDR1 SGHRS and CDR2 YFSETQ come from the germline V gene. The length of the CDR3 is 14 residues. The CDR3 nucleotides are TGCGCCAGCAGCTTGGCGCTCCGTGATGGCGGCTACACCTTC. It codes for CASSLALRDGGYTF.

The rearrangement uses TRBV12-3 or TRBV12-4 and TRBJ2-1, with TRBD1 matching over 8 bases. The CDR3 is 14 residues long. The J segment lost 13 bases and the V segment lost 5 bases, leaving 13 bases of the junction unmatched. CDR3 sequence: CASSDPSPGTGQFF. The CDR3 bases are TGTGCCAGCAGTGACCCCTCTCCCGGGACAGGCCAGTTCTTC.

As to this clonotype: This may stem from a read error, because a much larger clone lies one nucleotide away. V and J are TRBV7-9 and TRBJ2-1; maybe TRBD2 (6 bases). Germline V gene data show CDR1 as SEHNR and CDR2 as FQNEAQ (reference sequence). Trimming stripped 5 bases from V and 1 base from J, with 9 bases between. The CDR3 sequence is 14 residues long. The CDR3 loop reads CASSAGKSYNEQFF. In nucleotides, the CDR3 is TGTGCCAGCAGCGCGGGGAAGTCCTACAATGAGCAGTTCTTC.

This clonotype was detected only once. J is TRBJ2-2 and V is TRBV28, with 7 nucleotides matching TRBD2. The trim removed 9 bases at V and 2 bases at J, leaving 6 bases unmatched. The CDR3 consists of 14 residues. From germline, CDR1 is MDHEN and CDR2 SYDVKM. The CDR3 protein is CASTPGGNTGELFF. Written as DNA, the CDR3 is TGTGCCAGTACCCCGGGAGGAAACACCGGGGAGCTGTTTTTT.

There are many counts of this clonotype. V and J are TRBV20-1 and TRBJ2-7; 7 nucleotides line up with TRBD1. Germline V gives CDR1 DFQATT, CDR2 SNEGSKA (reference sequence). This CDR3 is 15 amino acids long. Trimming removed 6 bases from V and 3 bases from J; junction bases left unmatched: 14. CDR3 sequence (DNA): TGCAGTGCACAGCCGGGACAGCTCCTGCTCTACGAGCAGTACGTC. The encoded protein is CSAQPGQLLLYEQYV.

The CDR3 coding sequence is TGTGCCAGCATAGACAGGAACACCGGGGAGCTGTTTTTT. Amino acids: CASIDRNTGELFF. This chain connects TRBV6-2 or TRBV6-3 to TRBJ2-2, with D possibly matching TRBD1 (5 bases). V lost 7 bases to trimming and J lost 1 base, with 7 bases between them. The CDR3 extends over 13 amino acids. The germline gives CDR1 MNHEY, CDR2 SVGEGT.

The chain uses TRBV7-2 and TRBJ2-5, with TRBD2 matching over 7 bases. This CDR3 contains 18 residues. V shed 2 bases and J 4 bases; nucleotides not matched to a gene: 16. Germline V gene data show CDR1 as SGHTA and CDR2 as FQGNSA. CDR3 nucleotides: TGTGCCAGCAGCTTACGCCGGTTGGGCGGGGGAATTTCAGAGACCCAGTACTTC. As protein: CASSLRRLGGGISETQYF.

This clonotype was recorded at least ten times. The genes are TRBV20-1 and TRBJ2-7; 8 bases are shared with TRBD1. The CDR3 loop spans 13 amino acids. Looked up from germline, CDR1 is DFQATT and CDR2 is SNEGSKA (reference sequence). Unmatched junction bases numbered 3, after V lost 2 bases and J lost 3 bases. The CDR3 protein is CSARHTGGYEQYF. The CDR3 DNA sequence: TGCAGTGCTAGACATACAGGGGGCTACGAGCAGTACTTC.

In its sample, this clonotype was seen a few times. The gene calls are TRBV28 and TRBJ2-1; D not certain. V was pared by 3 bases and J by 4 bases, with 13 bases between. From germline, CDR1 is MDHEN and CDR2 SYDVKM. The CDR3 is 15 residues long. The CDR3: CASSFSLALYNEQFF. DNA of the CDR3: TGTGCCAGCAGTTTCTCGCTGGCCCTTTACAATGAGCAGTTCTTC.